A selection of T cell receptor beta chains follows, all from one sample in a study of CXCR3-negative and CXCR3-positive naive CD8 T cells. For each CDR3 protein, TCRdb gives one entry from its re-call of the 5' RACE reads, without DNA. The data include around 92,000 distinct CDR3 sequences; the top ten clones carry approximately 1.5%. The sample comprised naive CXCR3- CD8+ T cells from blood. The receptors were sampled from a human donor in good health. Some clones in this sample may be carry-over from other donors' samples. Each CDR3 is given with its conserved first and last residue.

CDR3aa	j_gene	v_gene
CSVGDSHLMNTEAFF	TRBJ1-1	TRBV29-1
CASSPSSGYEQYF	TRBJ2-7	TRBV7-9
CASSYIGGQGIYGYTF	TRBJ1-2	TRBV5-1
CATSRDQPPTGLGEQYF	TRBJ2-7	TRBV15
CASSQAGTGGYEQYF	TRBJ2-7	TRBV4-1
CASSSTGRTTLEQYF	TRBJ2-7	TRBV7-8
CASSPRGGQSGANVLTF	TRBJ2-6	TRBV13
CSAGDTGGVSYNEQFF	TRBJ2-1	TRBV20-1
CASSSGLGLVTQYF	TRBJ2-5	TRBV28
CASSTRLASEQFF	TRBJ2-1	TRBV11-1
CASSPTGSPNEKLFF	TRBJ1-4	TRBV12-3/TRBV12-4
CASSFTGDPTYEQYF	TRBJ2-7	TRBV5-1
CASSAPRYGTGYGETQYF	TRBJ2-5	TRBV9
CATSRAGATTDTQYF	TRBJ2-3	TRBV15